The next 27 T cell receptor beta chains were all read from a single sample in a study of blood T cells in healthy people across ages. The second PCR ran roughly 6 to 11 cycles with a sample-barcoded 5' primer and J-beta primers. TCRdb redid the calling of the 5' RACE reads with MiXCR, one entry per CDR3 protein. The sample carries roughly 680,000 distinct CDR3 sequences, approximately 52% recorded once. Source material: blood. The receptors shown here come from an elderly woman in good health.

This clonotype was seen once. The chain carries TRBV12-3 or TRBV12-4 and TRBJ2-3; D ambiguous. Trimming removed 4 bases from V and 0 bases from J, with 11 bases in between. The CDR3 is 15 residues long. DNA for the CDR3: TGTGCCAGCAGTTATCGGAGAACTAGCACAGATACGCAGTATTTT. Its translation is CASSYRRTSTDTQYF.

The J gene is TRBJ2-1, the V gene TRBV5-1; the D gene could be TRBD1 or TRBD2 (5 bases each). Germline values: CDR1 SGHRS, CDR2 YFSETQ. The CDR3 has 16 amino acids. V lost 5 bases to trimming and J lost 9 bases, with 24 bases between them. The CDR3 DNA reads TGCGCCAGCAGACCAGGGCCAACGGGGATATTGAGTGAGCAGTTCTTC. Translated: CASRPGPTGILSEQFF.

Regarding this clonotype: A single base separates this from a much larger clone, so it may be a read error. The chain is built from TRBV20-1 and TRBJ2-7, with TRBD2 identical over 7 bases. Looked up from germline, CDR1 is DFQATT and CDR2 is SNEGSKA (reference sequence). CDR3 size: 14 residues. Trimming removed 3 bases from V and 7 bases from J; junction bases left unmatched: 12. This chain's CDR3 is CSASPGGSGNEQYF. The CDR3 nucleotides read TGCAGTGCTAGTCCCGGGGGGTCTGGCAATGAGCAGTACTTC.

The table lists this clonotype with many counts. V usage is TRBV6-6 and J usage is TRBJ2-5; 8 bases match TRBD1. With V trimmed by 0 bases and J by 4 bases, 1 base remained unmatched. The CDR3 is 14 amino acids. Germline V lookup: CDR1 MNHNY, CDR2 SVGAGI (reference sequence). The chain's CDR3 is CASSYSDRGETQYF. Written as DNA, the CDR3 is TGTGCCAGCAGTTACTCAGACAGGGGAGAGACCCAGTACTTC.

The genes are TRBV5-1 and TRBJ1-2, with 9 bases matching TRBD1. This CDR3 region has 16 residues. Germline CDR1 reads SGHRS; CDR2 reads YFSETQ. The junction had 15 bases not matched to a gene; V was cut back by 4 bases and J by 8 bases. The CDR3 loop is CASSPGTGIPYRGYTF. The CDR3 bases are TGCGCCAGCAGCCCAGGGACAGGGATCCCTTATCGAGGCTACACCTTC. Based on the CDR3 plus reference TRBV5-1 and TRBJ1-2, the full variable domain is KAGVTQTPRYLIKTRGQQVTLSCSPISGHRSVSWYQQTPGQGLQFLFEYFSETQRNKGNFPGRFSGRQFSNSRSEMNVSTLELGDSALYLCASSPGTGIPYRGYTFGSGTRLTVV.

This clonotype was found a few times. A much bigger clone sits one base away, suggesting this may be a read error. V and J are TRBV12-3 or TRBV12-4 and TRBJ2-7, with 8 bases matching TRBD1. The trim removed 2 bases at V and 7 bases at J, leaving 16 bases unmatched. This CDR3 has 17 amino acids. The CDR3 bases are TGTGCCAGCAGTTTAAGTGCCCGGACAGCCAGGGGGCTTGAGCAGTACTTC. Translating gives CASSLSARTARGLEQYF.

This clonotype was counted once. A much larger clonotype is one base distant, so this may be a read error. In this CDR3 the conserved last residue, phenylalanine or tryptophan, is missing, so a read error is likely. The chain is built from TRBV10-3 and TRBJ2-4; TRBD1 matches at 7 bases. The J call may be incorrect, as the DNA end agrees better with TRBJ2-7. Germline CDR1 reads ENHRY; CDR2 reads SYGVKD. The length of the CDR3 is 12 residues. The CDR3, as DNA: TGTGCCATCAGTGGGACAGGCGTCGAGCAGTACATC. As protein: CAISGTGVEQYI.

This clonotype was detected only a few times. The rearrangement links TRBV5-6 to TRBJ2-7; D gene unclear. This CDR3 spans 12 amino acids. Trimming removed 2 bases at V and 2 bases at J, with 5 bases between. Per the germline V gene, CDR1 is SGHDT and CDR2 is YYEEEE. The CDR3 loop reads CASSLQTYEQYF. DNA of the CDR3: TGTGCCAGCAGCTTACAGACCTACGAGCAGTACTTC.

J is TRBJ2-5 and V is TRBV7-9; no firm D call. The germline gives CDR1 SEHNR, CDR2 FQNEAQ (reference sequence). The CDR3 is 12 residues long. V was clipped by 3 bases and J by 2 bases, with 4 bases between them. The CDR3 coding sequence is TGTGCCAGCAGCTTCCATCAAGAGACCCAGTACTTC. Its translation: CASSFHQETQYF.

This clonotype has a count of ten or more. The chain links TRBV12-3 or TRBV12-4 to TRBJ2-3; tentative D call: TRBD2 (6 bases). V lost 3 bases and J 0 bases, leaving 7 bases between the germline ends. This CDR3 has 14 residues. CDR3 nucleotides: TGTGCCAGCAGTTTTCGGGGGAGCACAGATACGCAGTATTTT. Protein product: CASSFRGSTDTQYF.

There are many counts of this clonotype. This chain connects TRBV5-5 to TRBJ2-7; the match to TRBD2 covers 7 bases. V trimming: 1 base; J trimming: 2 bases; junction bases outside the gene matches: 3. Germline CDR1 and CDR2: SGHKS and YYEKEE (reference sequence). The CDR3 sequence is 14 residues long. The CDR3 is CASSLTSVPYEQYF. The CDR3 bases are TGTGCCAGCAGCTTGACTAGCGTCCCCTACGAGCAGTACTTC.

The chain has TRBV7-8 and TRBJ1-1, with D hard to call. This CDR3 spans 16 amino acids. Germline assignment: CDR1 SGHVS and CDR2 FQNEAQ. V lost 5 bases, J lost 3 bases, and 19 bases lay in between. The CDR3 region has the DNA TGTGCCAGCAGCCACCTCCTGGGAGGTCAGGACACTGAAGCTTTCTTT. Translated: CASSHLLGGQDTEAFF.

DNA of the CDR3: TGCAGCGTCGGTACAGGGTCGGTAGAGCAGTACTTC. Amino acids: CSVGTGSVEQYF. The chain joins TRBV29-1 to TRBJ2-4, with a weak D call TRBD1 (6 bases). Trimming pared 6 bases from V and 13 bases from J, leaving 19 bases between. Germline loops: CDR1 SQVTM, CDR2 ANQGSEA. CDR3 length: 12 amino acids.

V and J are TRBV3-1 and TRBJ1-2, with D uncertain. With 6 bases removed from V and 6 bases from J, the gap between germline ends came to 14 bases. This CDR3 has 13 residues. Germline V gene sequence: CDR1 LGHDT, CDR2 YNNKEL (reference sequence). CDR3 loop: CASRPAGLNGYTF. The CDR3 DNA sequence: TGTGCCAGCAGACCGGCGGGTCTGAATGGCTACACCTTC.

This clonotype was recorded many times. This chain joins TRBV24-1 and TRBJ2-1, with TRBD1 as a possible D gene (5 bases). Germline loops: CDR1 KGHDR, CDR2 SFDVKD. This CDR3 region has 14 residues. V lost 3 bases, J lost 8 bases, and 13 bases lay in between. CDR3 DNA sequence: TGTGCCACCAGTGATATAGGGGTTGCGGATGAGCAGTTCTTC. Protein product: CATSDIGVADEQFF.

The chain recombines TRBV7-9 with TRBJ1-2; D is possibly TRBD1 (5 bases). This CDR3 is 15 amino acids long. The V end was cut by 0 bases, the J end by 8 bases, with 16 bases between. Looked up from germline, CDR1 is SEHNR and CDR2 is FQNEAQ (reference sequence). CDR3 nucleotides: TGTGCCAGCAGCTTAGCTGGCCCAGGGATAGGAGGCTACACCTTC. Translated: CASSLAGPGIGGYTF. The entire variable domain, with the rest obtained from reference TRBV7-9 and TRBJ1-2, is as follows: DTGVSQNPRHKITKRGQNVTFRCDPISEHNRLYWYRQTLGQGPEFLTYFQNEAQLEKSRLLSDRFSAERPKGSFSTLEIQRTEQGDSAMYLCASSLAGPGIGGYTFGSGTRLTVV.

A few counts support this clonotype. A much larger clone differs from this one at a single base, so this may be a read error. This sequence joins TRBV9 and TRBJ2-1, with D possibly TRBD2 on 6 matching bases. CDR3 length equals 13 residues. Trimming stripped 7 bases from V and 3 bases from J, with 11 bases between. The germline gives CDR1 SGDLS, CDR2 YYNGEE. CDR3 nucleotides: TGTGCCAGCGGGGGGACCTTCTACAATGAGCAGTTCTTC. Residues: CASGGTFYNEQFF.

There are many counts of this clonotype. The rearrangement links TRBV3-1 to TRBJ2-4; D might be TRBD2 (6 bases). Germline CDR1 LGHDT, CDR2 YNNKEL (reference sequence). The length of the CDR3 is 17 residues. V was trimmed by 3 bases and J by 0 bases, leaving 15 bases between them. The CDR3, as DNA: TGTGCCAGCAGCCATTGGAGCGCGGGACTAGCCAAAAACATTCAGTACTTC. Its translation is CASSHWSAGLAKNIQYF.

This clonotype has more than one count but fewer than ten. Written as DNA, the CDR3 is TGCAGCGGGGACAGGGGGAACACTGAAGCTTTCTTT. Protein: CSGDRGNTEAFF. V and J are TRBV29-1 and TRBJ1-1, with 10 bases matching TRBD1. J gave up 1 base and V 7 bases, and 0 bases lay outside the gene matches. The germline V gene has CDR1 SQVTM and CDR2 ANQGSEA. This CDR3 contains 12 residues.

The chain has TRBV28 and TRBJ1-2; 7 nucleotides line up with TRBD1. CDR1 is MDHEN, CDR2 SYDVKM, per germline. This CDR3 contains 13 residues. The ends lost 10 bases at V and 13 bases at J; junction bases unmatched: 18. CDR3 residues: CAIMTTNRGDGTF. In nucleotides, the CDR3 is TGTGCCATTATGACCACTAACAGGGGTGATGGCACCTTC.

CDR3 residues: CASSLDGTYLGEQYF. The CDR3 bases are TGTGCCAGCAGCTTAGACGGAACCTACCTAGGCGAGCAGTACTTC. The chain links TRBV7-8 to TRBJ2-7; D not certain. This CDR3 is 15 amino acids long. Germline lookup yields CDR1 SGHVS and CDR2 FQNEAQ. With 1 base removed from V and 6 bases from J, the gap between germline ends came to 16 bases.

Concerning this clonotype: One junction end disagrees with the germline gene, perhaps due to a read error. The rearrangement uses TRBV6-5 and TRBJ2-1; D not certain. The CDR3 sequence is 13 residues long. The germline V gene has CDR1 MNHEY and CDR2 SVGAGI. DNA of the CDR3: TGCGCCGGCACCAACGCTGAGAACAATGAGCAGTTCTTC. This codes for CAGTNAENNEQFF.

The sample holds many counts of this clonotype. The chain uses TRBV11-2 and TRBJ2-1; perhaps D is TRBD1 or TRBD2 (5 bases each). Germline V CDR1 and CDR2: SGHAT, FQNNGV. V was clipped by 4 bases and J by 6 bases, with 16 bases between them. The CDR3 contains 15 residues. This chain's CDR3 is CASSSRNTRGNEQFF. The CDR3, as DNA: TGTGCCAGCAGCTCGAGGAATACTAGGGGCAATGAGCAGTTCTTC.

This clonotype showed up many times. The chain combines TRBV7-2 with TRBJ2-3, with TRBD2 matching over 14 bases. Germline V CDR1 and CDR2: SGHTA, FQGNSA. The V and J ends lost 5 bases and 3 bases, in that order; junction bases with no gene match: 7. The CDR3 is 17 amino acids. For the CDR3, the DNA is TGTGCCAGCAGCCAGGGACTAGCGGGAGTGAGGACAGATACGCAGTATTTT. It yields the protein CASSQGLAGVRTDTQYF.

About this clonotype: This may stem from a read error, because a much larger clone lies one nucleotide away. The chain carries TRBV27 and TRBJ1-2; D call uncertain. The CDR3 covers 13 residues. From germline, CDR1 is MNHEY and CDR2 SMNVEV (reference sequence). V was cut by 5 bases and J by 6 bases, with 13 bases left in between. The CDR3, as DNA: TGTGCCAGCAGTAGCAACCGTGCAGATGGCTACACCTTC. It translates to CASSSNRADGYTF.

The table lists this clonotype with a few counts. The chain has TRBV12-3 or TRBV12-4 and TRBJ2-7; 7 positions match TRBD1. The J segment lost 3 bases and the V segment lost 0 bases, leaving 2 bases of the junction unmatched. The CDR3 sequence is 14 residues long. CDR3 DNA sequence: TGTGCCAGCAGTTTAGCGCCAGGGGGCTACGAGCAGTACTTC. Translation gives CASSLAPGGYEQYF.

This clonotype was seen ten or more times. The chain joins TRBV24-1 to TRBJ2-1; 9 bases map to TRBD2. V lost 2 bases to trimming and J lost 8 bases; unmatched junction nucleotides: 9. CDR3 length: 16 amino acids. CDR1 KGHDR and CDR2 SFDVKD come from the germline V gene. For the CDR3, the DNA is TGTGCCACCAGTGATTCGTCATATAGCGGGAGTGATGAGCAGTTCTTC. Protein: CATSDSSYSGSDEQFF.